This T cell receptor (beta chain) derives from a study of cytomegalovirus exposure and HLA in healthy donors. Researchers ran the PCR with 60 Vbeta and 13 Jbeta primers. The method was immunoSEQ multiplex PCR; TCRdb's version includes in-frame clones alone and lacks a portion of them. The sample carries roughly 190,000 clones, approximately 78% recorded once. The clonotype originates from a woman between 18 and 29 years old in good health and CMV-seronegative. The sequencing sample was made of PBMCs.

Here the CDR3 DNA reads TGTGCCAGCAGTTTAACCCAGGGCCCAAACGAGCAGTACTTC. Residues: CASSLTQGPNEQYF. The chain has TRBV6-1 and TRBJ2-7, with D perhaps matching TRBD1 (5 bases). The CDR3 totals 14 residues. From germline, CDR1 is MNHNS and CDR2 SASEGT. V gave up 5 bases and J gave up 5 bases, with 16 bases separating them.